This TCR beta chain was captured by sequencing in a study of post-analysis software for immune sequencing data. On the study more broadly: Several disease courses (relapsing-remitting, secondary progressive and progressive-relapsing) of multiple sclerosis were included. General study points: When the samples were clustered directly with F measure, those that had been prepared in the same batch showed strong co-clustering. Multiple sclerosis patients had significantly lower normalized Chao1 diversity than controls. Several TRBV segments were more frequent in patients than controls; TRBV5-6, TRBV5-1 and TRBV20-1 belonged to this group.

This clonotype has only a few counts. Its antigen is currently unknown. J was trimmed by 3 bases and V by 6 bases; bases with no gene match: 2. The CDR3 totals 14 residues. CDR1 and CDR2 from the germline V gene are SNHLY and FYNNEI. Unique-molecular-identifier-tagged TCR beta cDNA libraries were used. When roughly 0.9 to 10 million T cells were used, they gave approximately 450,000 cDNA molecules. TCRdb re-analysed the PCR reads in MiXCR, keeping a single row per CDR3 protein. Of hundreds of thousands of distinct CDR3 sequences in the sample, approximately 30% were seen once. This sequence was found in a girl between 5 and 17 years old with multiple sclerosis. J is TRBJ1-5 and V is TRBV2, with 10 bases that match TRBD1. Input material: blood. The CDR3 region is CASRDRGNNQPQHF. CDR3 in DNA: TGTGCCAGCAGGGACAGGGGGAACAATCAGCCCCAGCATTTT.